These T cell receptor beta chains were read from a single sample in a study of T cell responses to AZD1222 COVID-19 vaccine. The repertoire was sequenced with immunoSEQ multiplex PCR; TCRdb's copy has only in-frame clones and lacks some. Altogether some 110,000 clones are present, around 94% being singletons, with the ten largest covering around 1.4%. Here the sequenced sample was peripheral blood, taken 28 days after the second AZD1222 dose. Receptors were obtained from an adult who received the AZD1222 COVID-19 vaccine. Both conserved end residues are part of each CDR3. Fields, in order: D gene, V gene, J gene, clone size, CDR3 DNA, CDR3 protein. D genes are given only for firm matches. Clone size, where shown, is once, few, many, or a class for clones that have expanded.

D: TRBD1; V: TRBV5-1; J: TRBJ1-1; size: -; DNA: TGCGCCAGCAGCCTACAGGGGGCTGCTGAAGCTTTCTTT; CDR3: CASSLQGAAEAFF
D: -; V: TRBV27; J: TRBJ1-6; size: -; DNA: TGTGCCAGCAGTTGGGGGGGTCCGGCTTCACCCCTCCACTTT; CDR3: CASSWGGPASPLHF
D: TRBD1; V: TRBV5-6; J: TRBJ2-1; size: -; DNA: TGTGCCAGCAGCCCGGGACAGGGATGGGGCCATGAGCAGTTCTTC; CDR3: CASSPGQGWGHEQFF
D: -; V: TRBV5-1; J: TRBJ1-5; size: -; DNA: TGCGCCAGCAGCTTGAGGGGCGATCAGCCCCAGCATTTT; CDR3: CASSLRGDQPQHF
D: -; V: TRBV2; J: TRBJ1-1; size: -; DNA: TGTGCCAGCAGTGACAGGGAGGCAGCTTTCTTT; CDR3: CASSDREAAFF
D: -; V: TRBV6-5; J: TRBJ2-7; size: -; DNA: TGTGCCAGCAGTTACTCGGGCTTACCCTCCTACGAGCAGTACTTC; CDR3: CASSYSGLPSYEQYF
D: -; V: TRBV5-1; J: TRBJ2-3; size: -; DNA: TGCGCCAGCAGCCAAACAGGGATGAGCACAGATACGCAGTATTTT; CDR3: CASSQTGMSTDTQYF
D: TRBD1; V: TRBV29-1; J: TRBJ1-3; size: -; DNA: TGCAGCGTTCCCGGGACAGGCTCTGGAAACACCATATATTTT; CDR3: CSVPGTGSGNTIYF
D: TRBD2; V: TRBV5-4; J: TRBJ2-1; size: -; DNA: TGTGCCAGCAGCTTGGCACTAGCGGGAGACAATGAGCAGTTCTTC; CDR3: CASSLALAGDNEQFF
D: TRBD2; V: TRBV7-3; J: TRBJ2-2; size: -; DNA: TGTGCCAGCAGCTTAACGGTCGGGATAGCGGGAGGGCCGAACGGGGAGCTGTTTTTT; CDR3: CASSLTVGIAGGPNGELFF
D: -; V: TRBV27; J: TRBJ2-7; size: -; DNA: TGTGCCAGCAGTTTATCGGGGTATACGAGCTCCTACGAGCAGTACTTC; CDR3: CASSLSGYTSSYEQYF
D: -; V: TRBV2; J: TRBJ2-1; size: -; DNA: TGTGCCAGCAGTGAAGGAGGACTACCAAACAATGAGCAGTTCTTC; CDR3: CASSEGGLPNNEQFF
D: TRBD1; V: TRBV7-9; J: TRBJ2-3; size: once; DNA: TGTGCCAGCAGCTTATATGGACAGGGGGCAACAGATACGCAGTATTTT; CDR3: CASSLYGQGATDTQYF
D: -; V: TRBV3-1/TRBV3-2; J: TRBJ2-2; size: once; DNA: TGTGCCAGCAGTTCCAGGGTCACCGGGGAGCTGTTTTTT; CDR3: CASSSRVTGELFF
D: TRBD1; V: TRBV28; J: TRBJ1-2; size: few; DNA: TGTGCCAGCAGTCCTTCCCCCGGGACAGTTAACTATGGCTACACCTTC; CDR3: CASSPSPGTVNYGYTF
D: TRBD1; V: TRBV28; J: TRBJ1-6; size: -; DNA: TGTGCCAGCAGCCCAACACAGGGGTATAATTCACCCCTCCACTTT; CDR3: CASSPTQGYNSPLHF
D: -; V: TRBV6-1; J: TRBJ2-7; size: -; DNA: TGTGCCAGCAGTTCCCCTGGGAACGAGCAGTACTTC; CDR3: CASSSPGNEQYF
D: -; V: TRBV5-1; J: TRBJ2-3; size: -; DNA: TGCGCCAGCAGCTTAAGTGCAGATACGCAGTATTTT; CDR3: CASSLSADTQYF
D: TRBD2; V: TRBV27; J: TRBJ2-7; size: once; DNA: TGTGCCAGCAGTAGCGGGGGGTATTTATACGAGCAGTACTTC; CDR3: CASSSGGYLYEQYF
D: TRBD2; V: TRBV2; J: TRBJ2-6; size: -; DNA: TGTGCCAGCAGTTCGGGACTAGGCCACTCTGGGGCCAACGTCCTGACTTTC; CDR3: CASSSGLGHSGANVLTF
D: -; V: TRBV19; J: TRBJ2-1; size: -; DNA: TGTGCCAGTAGTACCTCCGGGGCGCTCGGCAATGAGCAGTTCTTC; CDR3: CASSTSGALGNEQFF
D: -; V: TRBV11-3; J: TRBJ2-2; size: -; DNA: TGTGCCAGCAGTAGGGGGGCTGGTACCGGGGAGCTGTTTTTT; CDR3: CASSRGAGTGELFF
D: TRBD2; V: TRBV7-3; J: TRBJ2-2; size: -; DNA: TGTGCCAGCAGCCAAAGGTCGGGACTAGCAGACACCGGGGAGCTGTTTTTT; CDR3: CASSQRSGLADTGELFF
D: TRBD1; V: TRBV7-3; J: TRBJ1-2; size: -; DNA: TGTGCCAGCAGCCCTAACACCCCTCGGACAGGGACGAATGGCTACACCTTC; CDR3: CASSPNTPRTGTNGYTF
D: -; V: TRBV13; J: TRBJ1-6; size: -; DNA: TGTGCCAGCAGCCAGGGGCAGTCCGTAGTGGCGGCCCTCCACTTT; CDR3: CASSQGQSVVAALHF
D: -; V: TRBV7-2; J: TRBJ1-3; size: -; DNA: TGTGCCAGCAGCGCCCTCCCGGGCGCTGGAAACACCATATATTTT; CDR3: CASSALPGAGNTIYF
D: -; V: TRBV5-1; J: TRBJ1-3; size: -; DNA: TGCGCCAGCAGCTTGGCCCAAGGCTCTGGAAACACCATATATTTT; CDR3: CASSLAQGSGNTIYF
D: -; V: TRBV9; J: TRBJ2-5; size: -; DNA: TGTGCCAGCAGCGGAACCGACCAAGAGACCCAGTACTTC; CDR3: CASSGTDQETQYF